A selection of T cell receptor beta chains follows, all from one sample in a study of blood T cells in healthy people across ages. MiXCR was run by TCRdb on the 5' RACE reads, yielding one entry per CDR3 protein. The sample includes roughly 700,000 distinct CDR3 sequences, 32% of them seen just once. The specimen was blood. The receptors were gathered from a woman at least 80 years old in good health. CDR3s include the opening cysteine and the closing phenylalanine or tryptophan. The order of the fields is J gene, CDR3 length, clone size, V gene, D gene, CDR3 protein, CDR3 DNA. D genes are given only for firm matches. The size entry is marked missing in some rows and otherwise reads once, few, many or a size class.

TRBJ2-5 | 13 | many | TRBV7-6 | . | CASSWATLETQYF | TGTGCCAGCAGCTGGGCCACGCTGGAGACCCAGTACTTC
TRBJ2-1 | 15 | . | TRBV4-3 | . | CASSQELGQLREQFF | TGCGCCAGCAGCCAAGAGTTAGGACAGTTGCGAGAGCAGTTCTTC
TRBJ2-5 | 18 | many | TRBV5-6 | TRBD2 | CASVETGTSGGGSETQYF | TGTGCCAGCGTAGAAACCGGGACTAGCGGGGGTGGATCGGAGACCCAGTACTTC
TRBJ2-7 | 16 | . | TRBV12-3/TRBV12-4 | TRBD1 | CASSPSPGQGAYEQYF | TGTGCCAGCAGTCCATCACCGGGACAGGGGGCTTACGAGCAGTACTTC
TRBJ1-1 | 15 | few | TRBV12-3/TRBV12-4 | . | CASTKLQRGNTEAFF | TGTGCCAGCACTAAGTTACAGAGAGGGAACACTGAAGCTTTCTTT
TRBJ2-1 | 11 | many | TRBV20-1 | . | CSARRGNEQFF | TGCAGTGCCCGGCGGGGCAATGAGCAGTTCTTC
TRBJ1-1 | 14 | few | TRBV3-1 | . | CASRPKGRGTEAFF | TGTGCCAGCAGACCTAAGGGTAGGGGCACTGAAGCTTTCTTT
TRBJ1-5 | 16 | . | TRBV6-2/TRBV6-3 | TRBD1 | CASSLRGRGSNQPQHF | TGTGCCAGCAGCCTTAGGGGGCGCGGGAGCAATCAGCCCCAGCATTTT
TRBJ2-1 | 16 | . | TRBV20-1 | . | CSARDSRGGSDNEQFF | TGCAGTGCTAGAGATTCAAGGGGGGGCAGCGACAATGAGCAGTTCTTC
TRBJ1-2 | 14 | few | TRBV3-1 | . | CASSQSQGMWGYTF | TGTGCCAGCAGCCAAAGTCAGGGAATGTGGGGCTACACCTTC
TRBJ1-2 | 16 | many | TRBV7-6 | . | CASSPNEGGGFGGYTF | TGTGCCAGCAGCCCCAATGAGGGGGGGGGCTTCGGCGGCTACACCTTC
TRBJ2-3 | 15 | . | TRBV28 | TRBD2 | CASRKRGSRTDTQYF | TGTGCCAGCAGAAAGCGGGGGTCCCGCACAGATACGCAGTATTTT
TRBJ2-1 | 15 | many | TRBV10-3 | . | CAISESQGRVDEQFF | TGTGCCATCAGTGAGTCGCAGGGGCGCGTTGATGAGCAGTTCTTC
TRBJ2-7 | 12 | . | TRBV20-1 | TRBD1 | CSAGDSRGEQYF | TGCAGTGCTGGGGACAGTCGGGGCGAGCAGTACTTC
TRBJ2-7 | 13 | many | TRBV3-1 | . | CASSPDGVHEQYF | TGTGCCAGCAGCCCGGACGGCGTCCACGAGCAGTACTTC
TRBJ1-5 | 14 | few | TRBV16 | TRBD1 | CASSQRQGQKPQHF | TGTGCCAGCAGCCAACGACAGGGGCAAAAGCCCCAGCATTTT
TRBJ1-2 | 21 | once | TRBV7-8 | . | CASSFYICSARVTGGLYGYTF | .
TRBJ2-7 | 15 | many | TRBV5-1 | TRBD2 | CASSPSGGYPYEQYF | TGCGCCAGCAGCCCCAGCGGGGGGTACCCCTACGAGCAGTACTTC
TRBJ2-1 | 13 | many | TRBV7-3 | . | CASSLSITAEQFF | TGTGCCAGCAGCTTGTCGATTACGGCCGAGCAGTTCTTC
TRBJ2-1 | 13 | . | TRBV11-2 | . | CASRSSSYNEQFF | TGTGCCAGCCGCTCATCCTCCTACAATGAGCAGTTCTTC
TRBJ2-7 | 15 | . | TRBV20-1 | TRBD1 | CSARDPGQGRNEQYF | TGCAGTGCTAGAGATCCGGGACAGGGGAGGAACGAGCAGTACTTC
TRBJ2-1 | 16 | . | TRBV5-1 | TRBD2 | CASSLSCGGEYNEQFF | TGCGCCAGCAGCTTGTCTTGCGGGGGGGAATACAATGAGCAGTTCTTC
TRBJ2-7 | 15 | many | TRBV11-2 | . | CASSLVPTNSYEQYF | TGTGCCAGCAGCTTAGTCCCGACCAACTCCTACGAGCAGTACTTC
TRBJ2-6 | 19 | . | TRBV4-3 | . | CASSQAAWGTGSGANVLTF | TGCGCCAGCAGCCAAGCCGCGTGGGGGACGGGGTCTGGGGCCAACGTCCTGACTTTC
TRBJ2-5 | 15 | many | TRBV5-1 | TRBD2 | CASSFLGGAEETQYF | TGCGCCAGCAGCTTTCTCGGGGGGGCCGAGGAGACCCAGTACTTC
TRBJ1-1 | 15 | . | TRBV5-6 | . | CASSSLRTADTEAFF | TGTGCCAGCAGCTCGTTACGAACGGCGGACACTGAAGCTTTCTTT
TRBJ2-1 | 16 | . | TRBV7-2 | TRBD2 | CASSPDLAGGYNEQFF | TGTGCCAGCAGCCCGGACCTAGCGGGAGGCTACAATGAGCAGTTCTTC
TRBJ2-1 | 12 | many | TRBV18 | . | CASSGGSNEQFF | TGTGCCAGCTCGGGGGGTTCCAATGAGCAGTTCTTC
TRBJ1-6 | 14 | . | TRBV20-1 | . | CSARDGTAGSPLHF | TGCAGTGCTAGAGATGGGACTGCGGGATCACCCCTCCACTTT
TRBJ1-6 | 14 | . | TRBV3-1 | TRBD1 | CASSQDRGRGPLHF | TGTGCCAGCAGCCAAGACAGGGGGCGCGGACCCCTCCACTTT
TRBJ1-5 | 15 | . | TRBV6-2/TRBV6-3 | . | CASSWAGGAHQPQHF | TGTGCCAGCAGCTGGGCGGGGGGGGCGCATCAGCCCCAGCATTTT
TRBJ2-7 | 16 | many | TRBV7-9 | TRBD2 | CASSGGSTSGTYEQYF | TGTGCCAGCAGCGGCGGATCGACTAGCGGAACCTACGAGCAGTACTTC